This is a list of T cell receptor beta chains from one sample in a study of blood T cell repertoires in COVID-19. Profiled with immunoSEQ multiplex PCR; TCRdb holds only in-frame clones, not every one. This sample has 110,000 to 150,000 clones, with 75% to 85% found just once. Material: peripheral blood. The receptors come from an older man who had recovered from COVID-19. CDR3s include the opening cysteine and the closing phenylalanine or tryptophan. D genes are given only for firm matches. Only some rows state a clone size, as once, few, many or a class for expanded clones.

j_call v_call d_call clone_size cdr3_nt cdr3_aa
TRBJ2-1 TRBV7-2 TRBD2 . TGTGCCAGCAGCGTGGGACTAGCGGTTACCTACAATGAGCAGTTCTTC CASSVGLAVTYNEQFF
TRBJ2-1 TRBV4-1 . once TGCGCCAGCAGCCAAACTCCGGGAACAGGGCCCTACAATGAGCAGTTCTTC CASSQTPGTGPYNEQFF
TRBJ2-7 TRBV19 TRBD2 . TGTGCCAGTAGCCGACTAGCGTTCTCCTACGAGCAGTACTTC CASSRLAFSYEQYF
TRBJ1-1 TRBV7-9 . . TGTGCCAGCAGCCCCTCAGTGAACACTGAAGCTTTCTTT CASSPSVNTEAFF
TRBJ2-1 TRBV6-2/TRBV6-3 . . TGTGCCAGCAGTTGGATTAGCCTCTACAATGAGCAGTTCTTC CASSWISLYNEQFF
TRBJ1-5 TRBV19 TRBD1 few TGTGCCAGTATTCCCAGGGGGCAGACCAATCAGCCCCAGCATTTT CASIPRGQTNQPQHF
TRBJ2-1 TRBV19 . . TGTGCCAGTAGTATTTTTGCCGGTTCGAATGAGCAGTTCTTC CASSIFAGSNEQFF
TRBJ2-3 TRBV14 . . TGTGCCAGCAGCCAAGATATAAGGGAGGTGCAGTATTTT CASSQDIREVQYF
TRBJ1-4 TRBV5-1 . . TGCGCCAGCAGCGGTGGCCTCGAGGGAGAAAAACTGTTTTTT CASSGGLEGEKLFF
TRBJ2-7 TRBV27 . . TGTGCCAGCAGGGGCGATAGCTCCTACGAGCAGTACTTC CASRGDSSYEQYF
TRBJ2-5 TRBV30 . . TGTGCCTGGAGTAAGTGGGAGAGACAAGAGACCCAGTACTTC CAWSKWERQETQYF
TRBJ2-5 TRBV3-1/TRBV3-2 . . TGTGCCAGCAGCCGTGGGAAAGACAGAAGGGAGACCCAGTACTTC CASSRGKDRRETQYF
TRBJ2-1 TRBV18 . . TGTGCCAGCTCACCACCCGGTTTAAGCTCCTACAATGAGCAGTTCTTC CASSPPGLSSYNEQFF
TRBJ1-2 TRBV10-2 TRBD1 . TGCGCCAGCAGTGAGTCGGGACAGAGAAATGGCTACACCTTC CASSESGQRNGYTF
TRBJ1-2 TRBV27 . . TGTGCCAGCAGCCCCCAGGGGCTTGGGTATGGCTACACCTTC CASSPQGLGYGYTF
TRBJ1-1 TRBV5-4 . . TGTGCCAGCAGCGAGATAACGGACACTGAAGCTTTCTTT CASSEITDTEAFF
TRBJ2-5 TRBV12-5 TRBD2 . TGTGGGTCACAGGGAGCGGGAGGGCCAAAGGAGACCCAGTACTTC CGSQGAGGPKETQYF
TRBJ2-7 TRBV14 TRBD2 . TGTGCCAGCAGCCAAGATTGGGACTACAACCCACAGTACTTC CASSQDWDYNPQYF
TRBJ1-2 TRBV7-9 . few TGTGCCAGCAGCTTAGCGGTTGGGGGCGGTGGCTACACCTTC CASSLAVGGGGYTF
TRBJ1-1 TRBV9 . . TGTGCCAGCAGCCTGGGACTCATGAACACTGAAGCTTTCTTT CASSLGLMNTEAFF
TRBJ1-1 TRBV7-9 . . TGTGCCAGCAGCTTCAGCGCCGTTGGCACTGAAGCTTTCTTT CASSFSAVGTEAFF
TRBJ1-5 TRBV19 . . TGTGCCAGTAGTATGACATCCCCAGGGGCGATCCAGCCCCAGCATTTT CASSMTSPGAIQPQHF
TRBJ1-2 TRBV4-1 . few TGCGCCAGCAGCCAAGGGGGCAGGTCAGGTAACTATGGCTACACCTTC CASSQGGRSGNYGYTF
TRBJ2-2 TRBV19 . few TGTGCCAGTAGTTTCAGGGGCGCCGGGGAGCTGTTTTTT CASSFRGAGELFF
TRBJ2-5 TRBV6-5 TRBD2 . TGTGCCAGCCCCCCACTAGCGGGGCCTCAAGAGACCCAGTACTTC CASPPLAGPQETQYF
TRBJ2-2 TRBV5-1 . few TGCGCCAGCAGCCCTAGGCCGGCCACCGGGGAGCTGTTTTTT CASSPRPATGELFF
TRBJ1-6 TRBV6-1 . . TGTGCCAGCAGTGAAGGGGCGGGATTGTATAATTCACCCCTCCACTTT CASSEGAGLYNSPLHF
TRBJ2-1 TRBV7-9 . . TGTGCCAGCAGCCAAGCGGCGGTATTTGGGCAGTTCTTC CASSQAAVFGQFF
TRBJ2-1 TRBV4-3 . . TGCGCCAGCAGCCAAGATCCCTCTGTAAATGAGCAGTTCTTC CASSQDPSVNEQFF
TRBJ2-7 TRBV4-1 TRBD2 . TGCGCCAGCAGCCAAGCTCTAGCGGGAGTCTCCTACGAGCAGTACTTC CASSQALAGVSYEQYF
TRBJ2-1 TRBV24-1 . many TGTGCCACCAGTGATTCTACAGACTACAATGAGCAGTTCTTC CATSDSTDYNEQFF
TRBJ1-1 TRBV5-6 . . TGTGCCAGCAGCTTGGTAAGGGGTGAAGCTTTCTTT CASSLVRGEAFF
TRBJ1-4 TRBV30 TRBD1 . TGTGCCTGGAGGAAGACAGGGGGAGTGGGTAATGAAAAACTGTTTTTT CAWRKTGGVGNEKLFF
TRBJ2-5 TRBV15 . few TGTGCCACCAGCAGAGGAGGGGAGGACGGGACCCAGTACTTC CATSRGGEDGTQYF
TRBJ2-7 TRBV3-1/TRBV3-2 TRBD2 . TGTGCCAGCAGCCAAGATCCCATGCGGGGGATCTCCTACGAGCAGTACTTC CASSQDPMRGISYEQYF
TRBJ2-3 TRBV7-3 TRBD2 . TGTGCCAGCAGCCCCCGGGCTAGCGGGAGACCAGATACGCAGTATTTT CASSPRASGRPDTQYF
TRBJ2-2 TRBV27 . . TGTGCCAGCAGTTTAGGCCTTAACACCGGGGAGCTGTTTTTT CASSLGLNTGELFF
TRBJ2-2 TRBV10-1 . . TGCGCCAGCAGTGAGGATGCACCGGGGACCGGGGAGCTGTTTTTT CASSEDAPGTGELFF
TRBJ1-1 TRBV30 . . TGTGCCTGGAGTTTAAAATCCACTGAAGCTTTCTTT CAWSLKSTEAFF
TRBJ2-1 TRBV11-3 TRBD2 few TGTGCCAGCAGCTTTAGCGGGATGGGCAATGAGCAGTTCTTC CASSFSGMGNEQFF
TRBJ2-7 TRBV3-1/TRBV3-2 TRBD1 . TGTGCCACCGGGACAGGGGGTACCTACGAGCAGTACTTC CATGTGGTYEQYF
TRBJ1-4 TRBV5-4 . . TGTGCCAGCAGCTTCGGGGGGGCGACCGATAATGAAAAACTGTTTTTT CASSFGGATDNEKLFF
TRBJ2-2 TRBV28 TRBD2 . TGTGCCAGCAGTGTTGGAGCGGGAGGCACCGGGGAGCTGTTTTTT CASSVGAGGTGELFF
TRBJ2-3 TRBV7-9 TRBD1 . TGTGCCAGCAGAGAAGGACAGGGGGTTATAGCAGATACGCAGTATTTT CASREGQGVIADTQYF